This T cell receptor (beta chain) was sequenced for a study of cytomegalovirus exposure and HLA in healthy donors. The PCR ran on 60 Vbeta and 13 Jbeta primers. Libraries were prepared by immunoSEQ multiplex PCR; TCRdb keeps only in-frame clonotypes and omits some of them. Here the sample spans 210,000 or so clones, around 86% being singletons. Study-wide results and limits: Sequencing depth roughly uniform across donors was assumed in presence/absence analyses.

In the case of this clone: Its antigen is as yet unknown.

The germline CDR1 and CDR2 sequences are SQVTM and ANQGSEA. Germline trimming cut 2 bases from V and 2 bases from J; bases unmatched to any gene: 11. The CDR3 loop spans 16 amino acids. The TCR was taken from a woman aged 45 to 65 in good health and CMV-seropositive. The chain uses TRBV29-1 and TRBJ1-2; 7 bases line up with TRBD1. Sequencing input: PBMCs. CDR3 nucleotide sequence: TGCAGCGTTGAATCCCCAGAGGGGGCGCGCAACTATGGCTACACCTTC. It translates to CSVESPEGARNYGYTF.